This is a list of T cell receptor beta chains from one sample in a study of human T cells and chemical hapten exposure. MiXCR, applied by TCRdb to the RACE reads, yields one record per CDR3 protein. The sample holds roughly 190,000 distinct CDR3 sequences; 20% to 25% are singletons and the top ten take under 7%. The specimen comprised whole blood, sampled in connection with sensitization to the hapten diphenylcyclopropenone (DPC). Receptors were obtained from a woman between 50 and 59 years old with alopecia areata. Some clones in this sample may be carry-over from other donors' samples. CDR3s include the opening cysteine and the closing phenylalanine or tryptophan. D genes are given only for firm matches. Clone size is stated in some rows and not others, as once, few, many or a class when expanded.

>few|TRBV5-1|TRBD2|TRBJ2-5
TGCGCCAGCAGCTGGAGACTAGCGGGAGGAGAAGAGACCCAGTACTTC
CASSWRLAGGEETQYF
>.|TRBV7-9|.|TRBJ2-7
TGTGCCAGCAGTTTTCTGGGGGCCAACTACGAGCAGTACTTC
CASSFLGANYEQYF
>many|TRBV19|TRBD2|TRBJ2-1
TGTGCCAGTAGGGTTAGCGGGCAAACCTACAATGAGCAGTTCTTC
CASRVSGQTYNEQFF
>.|TRBV6-6|.|TRBJ2-5
TGTGCCAGCAGTTACAGGGAGACCCAGTACTTC
CASSYRETQYF
>few|TRBV5-4|.|TRBJ2-7
TGTGCCAGCAGCTTGGGCGTCGACACTACGTCAAAGTACTTC
CASSLGVDTTSKYF
>.|TRBV7-2|TRBD2|TRBJ2-7
TGTGCCAGCGGACACACTCCTACTAGCGGGAGGAACGAGCAGTACTTC
CASGHTPTSGRNEQYF
>.|TRBV6-5|.|TRBJ1-2
TGTGCCAGCAGGCGGGCAGGTCGGGGGTATGGCTACACCTTC
CASRRAGRGYGYTF
>.|TRBV29-1|TRBD1|TRBJ1-2
TGCAGCGTTGAAGGACAGGGCGTAGGTGGCTACACCTTC
CSVEGQGVGGYTF
>.|TRBV7-9|.|TRBJ1-1
TGTGCCAGCAGCTTGGGTGGACGGCTCACTGAAGCTTTCTTT
CASSLGGRLTEAFF
>few|TRBV20-1|TRBD2|TRBJ2-5
TGCAGTGCGCTAGCGGAAGCCCAAGAGACCCAGTACTTC
CSALAEAQETQYF
>few|TRBV5-1|TRBD2|TRBJ2-7
TGCGCCAGCAGCTCTCAATCAGCGGGAGGTAATGAGCAGTACTTC
CASSSQSAGGNEQYF
>.|TRBV20-1|TRBD1|TRBJ1-2
TGCAGGACAGGGGCGACAAACTATGGCTACACCTTC
CRTGATNYGYTF
>.|TRBV4-2|.|TRBJ2-4
TGTGCCAGCAGCTCCGGGGACAATCAAAAAAACATTCAGTACTTC
CASSSGDNQKNIQYF
>many|TRBV7-9|.|TRBJ2-1
TGTGCCAGCAGCTTATCCCAGCGGGCCTTTCTCGATGAGCAGTTCTTC
CASSLSQRAFLDEQFF
>few|TRBV7-9|.|TRBJ2-3
TGTGCCAGCAGCTTCGTACAGGGACGGAGGGGCACAGATACGCAGTATTTT
CASSFVQGRRGTDTQYF
>few|TRBV20-1|TRBD1|TRBJ2-7
TGCAGTGCAGGGACAGATCCCTACGAGCAGTACTTC
CSAGTDPYEQYF